The rows below give T cell receptor beta chains drawn from one sample of a study of graft-versus-host responses after intestinal transplantation. Only in-frame clones appear in the TCRdb table, and some are missing; sequencing was by immunoSEQ multiplex PCR. In the table there are approximately 16,000 clones, around nine tenths of which are singletons. The sequencing here drew on PBMCs, taken roughly 110 days after intestinal transplant. The receptors originated from a human patient who received an intestinal transplant, so some T cells may come from the graft donor. The CDR3 runs from the conserved cysteine through the conserved F or W. The order of the fields is CDR3 protein, CDR3 DNA, V gene, clone size, D gene, J gene. D genes are given only for firm matches. The listing skips clone size in some rows; elsewhere it reads once, few, many or a size class.

CASKGGPTEAFF | TGTGCCAGCAAAGGGGGCCCCACTGAAGCTTTCTTT | TRBV6-5 | NA | TRBD1 | TRBJ1-1
CASSDVRGRTLNTEAFF | TGTGCCAGCTCCGACGTTAGGGGGCGGACTTTGAACACTGAAGCTTTCTTT | TRBV18 | NA | TRBD1 | TRBJ1-1
CASSSTSDTQYF | TGTGCCAGCAGTTCAACCTCCGATACCCAGTACTTC | TRBV6-1 | once | NA | TRBJ2-5
CASSQEAVLPYNEQFF | TGTGCCAGCAGCCAAGAAGCGGTCTTGCCCTACAATGAGCAGTTCTTC | TRBV4-2 | NA | NA | TRBJ2-1
CASSTPAGLAGAQETQYF | TGTGCCAGCAGCACGCCGGCGGGACTAGCGGGCGCCCAAGAGACCCAGTACTTC | TRBV7-9 | NA | TRBD2 | TRBJ2-5
CTSRTSDNEQFF | TGCACCAGCAGGACTAGCGACAATGAGCAGTTCTTC | TRBV1 | NA | NA | TRBJ2-1
CASSMRDLTTSGANVLTF | TGTGCCAGTAGTATGAGGGACTTAACGACCTCTGGGGCCAACGTCCTGACTTTC | TRBV19 | NA | NA | TRBJ2-6
CASSLVRGPNEKLFF | TGTGCCAGCAGTTTAGTCCGGGGGCCTAATGAAAAACTGTTTTTT | TRBV27 | NA | NA | TRBJ1-4
CASSLAGFTSYNEQFF | TGCGCCAGCAGCTTGGCAGGGTTTACCTCCTACAATGAGCAGTTCTTC | TRBV5-1 | NA | NA | TRBJ2-1
CASSYGTGDLLPLHF | TGCGCCAGCAGCTACGGGACAGGGGACCTCCTCCCCCTCCACTTT | TRBV5-1 | NA | TRBD1 | TRBJ1-6
CASSTSAYEQYF | TGTGCCAGTAGTACTAGCGCCTACGAGCAGTACTTC | TRBV19 | NA | NA | TRBJ2-7
CASFPSGDSYNEQFF | TGCGCCAGCTTTCCGAGCGGTGACTCCTACAATGAGCAGTTCTTC | TRBV5-1 | NA | NA | TRBJ2-1
CASSGDLRRELLGANEQFF | TGTGCCAGCAGCGGGGACCTAAGAAGGGAACTCCTAGGGGCCAATGAGCAGTTCTTC | TRBV9 | NA | NA | TRBJ2-1
CASSAPGTGYNKQFF | TGTGCCAGCAGCGCGCCCGGGACAGGGTATAATAAGCAGTTCTTC | TRBV9 | NA | TRBD1 | TRBJ2-1
CASSSKGAGQPQHF | TGTGCCAGCAGTTCCAAGGGGGCTGGGCAGCCCCAGCATTTT | TRBV6-5 | NA | TRBD1 | TRBJ1-5
CASSPGLAKGEQYF | TGTGCCAGCAGTCCCGGACTGGCCAAGGGAGAGCAGTACTTC | TRBV28 | NA | NA | TRBJ2-7
CASSLGGGRGYEQYF | TGTGCCAGCAGCTTAGGGGGCGGGAGGGGCTACGAGCAGTACTTC | TRBV7-2 | NA | TRBD2 | TRBJ2-7
CASSHRPQHF | TGTGCCAGCAGCCACCGGCCCCAGCATTTT | TRBV14 | NA | NA | TRBJ1-5
CASSPGGVRAFF | TGTGCCAGCAGCCCCGGAGGGGTGAGAGCCTTCTTT | TRBV7-2 | NA | NA | TRBJ1-1
CASSVQYEGDTQYF | TGCGCCAGCAGCGTCCAGTATGAGGGAGATACGCAGTATTTT | TRBV5-1 | NA | NA | TRBJ2-3
CSVDEGNTEAFF | TGCAGCGTTGATGAGGGAAACACTGAAGCTTTCTTT | TRBV29-1 | NA | NA | TRBJ1-1
CASSSQGGDQPQHF | TGTGCCAGCAGTTCCCAGGGGGGGGATCAGCCCCAGCATTTT | TRBV6-5 | NA | TRBD1 | TRBJ1-5
CASSLGSVGGLVREQFF | TGCGCCAGCAGCTTGGGATCGGTGGGGGGACTAGTAAGAGAGCAGTTCTTC | TRBV5-1 | NA | TRBD2 | TRBJ2-1
CASSQEQRQMNTEAFF | TGTGCCAGCAGCCAAGAGCAGCGGCAGATGAACACTGAAGCTTTCTTT | TRBV4-2 | NA | NA | TRBJ1-1
CATSRDRPSVSTDTQYF | TGTGCCACCAGCAGAGATAGGCCATCAGTTAGCACAGATACGCAGTATTTT | TRBV15 | NA | NA | TRBJ2-3
CASSLSDLGYGYTF | TGTGCCAGCAGTCTGAGCGACCTCGGCTATGGCTACACCTTC | TRBV28 | NA | NA | TRBJ1-2
CASSLAGPSYEQYF | TGTGCCAGCAGTTTAGCGGGTCCCTCCTACGAGCAGTACTTC | TRBV13 | NA | TRBD2 | TRBJ2-7
CASSLFPRENTEAFF | TGTGCCAGCAGCTTATTCCCCAGAGAGAACACTGAAGCTTTCTTT | TRBV7-8 | NA | NA | TRBJ1-1
CASKGTKPFSGNTIYF | TGTGCCAGTAAGGGGACGAAACCGTTTTCTGGAAACACCATATATTTT | TRBV19 | NA | NA | TRBJ1-3
CAISGLAGYTDTQYF | TGTGCCATCAGTGGACTAGCGGGATATACAGATACGCAGTATTTT | TRBV10-3 | NA | TRBD2 | TRBJ2-3
CASSKSGRFGEQFF | TGTGCTAGTTCTAAGAGCGGGAGATTCGGTGAGCAGTTCTTC | TRBV12-5 | NA | TRBD2 | TRBJ2-1
CASRAGLAGETQYF | TGTGCCAGCAGGGCGGGACTAGCGGGAGAGACCCAGTACTTC | TRBV6-5 | NA | TRBD2 | TRBJ2-5
CASSERTSTDTQYF | TGTGCCAGCAGTGAACGGACTAGCACAGATACGCAGTATTTT | TRBV25-1 | NA | NA | TRBJ2-3
CASSNVGTKETQYF | TGTGCCAGCAGTAACGTAGGGACGAAAGAGACCCAGTACTTC | TRBV6-6 | NA | NA | TRBJ2-5
CASSPYYRTGGDEQYF | TGTGCCAGCTCACCCTACTATCGGACAGGTGGGGACGAGCAGTACTTC | TRBV18 | NA | TRBD1 | TRBJ2-7
CASSHALKNTEAFF | TGCGCCAGCAGCCATGCTCTTAAGAACACTGAAGCTTTCTTT | TRBV4-1 | NA | NA | TRBJ1-1